The rows below give T cell receptor beta chains drawn from one sample of a study of blood T cells in healthy people across ages. Each CDR3 protein is one row after TCRdb ran MiXCR on the 5' RACE reads. The repertoire includes roughly 2 million distinct CDR3 sequences, 49% of them detected once, and approximately 2.1% sits in the top ten. The sequenced sample was blood. These receptors were obtained from a woman between 40 and 50 years old in good health. Both conserved end residues are part of each CDR3. The D gene is left open where the match is weak. Clone size appears in some rows only: once, few, many, or a class for an expanded clone.

d_call: TRBD2; clone_size: once; j_call: TRBJ2-1; v_call: TRBV6-5; cdr3_nt: TGTGCCTGCAGTTACCCAGGGACTAGCGGGGGGAATGAGCAGTTCTTC; cdr3_aa: CACSYPGTSGGNEQFF
d_call: TRBD2; clone_size: .; j_call: TRBJ2-5; v_call: TRBV20-1; cdr3_nt: TGCAGTGCTAGAGATCCCGGAAGGGTAGCGGGGAACCAAGAGACCCGGTACTTC; cdr3_aa: CSARDPGRVAGNQETRYF
d_call: .; clone_size: .; j_call: TRBJ1-4; v_call: TRBV5-1; cdr3_nt: TGCGCCAGCAGACCCGGAGGGGAGCGGGCTAATGAAAAACTGTTTTTT; cdr3_aa: CASRPGGERANEKLFF
d_call: .; clone_size: few; j_call: TRBJ2-7; v_call: TRBV28; cdr3_nt: TGTGCCAGCAGTTCCATCGCCCTATCCTACGAGCAGTACTTC; cdr3_aa: CASSSIALSYEQYF
d_call: .; clone_size: .; j_call: TRBJ2-7; v_call: TRBV19; cdr3_nt: TGTGCCAGTAGTATTCAGTCGGAGGTGGACGAGCAGTACTTC; cdr3_aa: CASSIQSEVDEQYF
d_call: .; clone_size: .; j_call: TRBJ2-3; v_call: TRBV10-3; cdr3_nt: TGTGCCATCAGTGAGAGCGGTTCAAGCACAGATACGCAGTATTTT; cdr3_aa: CAISESGSSTDTQYF
d_call: .; clone_size: .; j_call: TRBJ2-1; v_call: TRBV15; cdr3_nt: TGTGCCACCAGCAGAGATAGTTTGCGGGAGCAGTTCTTC; cdr3_aa: CATSRDSLREQFF
d_call: .; clone_size: .; j_call: TRBJ2-3; v_call: TRBV6-2/TRBV6-3; cdr3_nt: TGTGCCAGCAGTGGCCATCTGGAAGGAAGGGATACGCAGTATTTT; cdr3_aa: CASSGHLEGRDTQYF
d_call: .; clone_size: once; j_call: TRBJ1-4; v_call: TRBV20-1; cdr3_nt: TGCAGTGCTAGAGGGACAGTTAGAGCAACTAATGAAAAACTGTTTTTT; cdr3_aa: CSARGTVRATNEKLFF
d_call: TRBD2; clone_size: .; j_call: TRBJ2-3; v_call: TRBV20-1; cdr3_nt: TGCAGTGTCAGGACAGGGACGACTAGCGGGTACACAGATACGCAGTATTTT; cdr3_aa: CSVRTGTTSGYTDTQYF
d_call: .; clone_size: .; j_call: TRBJ1-2; v_call: TRBV3-1; cdr3_nt: TGTGCCAGCAGCCATCGGAGGGTCGGCTACACCTTC; cdr3_aa: CASSHRRVGYTF
d_call: .; clone_size: few; j_call: TRBJ2-1; v_call: TRBV12-3/TRBV12-4; cdr3_nt: TGTGCCAGCAGTTGGCAGGGGGGCGCCTACAATGAGCAGTTCTTC; cdr3_aa: CASSWQGGAYNEQFF
d_call: .; clone_size: few; j_call: TRBJ2-7; v_call: TRBV6-5; cdr3_nt: TGTGCCAGCAGTTACTCGGGGGTACGCGAGCAGTACTTC; cdr3_aa: CASSYSGVREQYF
d_call: TRBD2; clone_size: .; j_call: TRBJ2-3; v_call: TRBV5-6; cdr3_nt: TGTGCCAGCAGCTTGGGGGGGCTAGCGGGGACCGTGACGCAGTATTTT; cdr3_aa: CASSLGGLAGTVTQYF
d_call: .; clone_size: .; j_call: TRBJ1-2; v_call: TRBV29-1; cdr3_nt: TGCAGCGTTTTCGAGTTCAGCCGGAACTATGGCTACACCTTC; cdr3_aa: CSVFEFSRNYGYTF
d_call: TRBD1; clone_size: few; j_call: TRBJ1-4; v_call: TRBV4-1; cdr3_nt: TGCGCCAGCAGCCCCCGACAGGGGCTTACGGCTAATGAAAAACTGTTTTTT; cdr3_aa: CASSPRQGLTANEKLFF
d_call: TRBD1; clone_size: .; j_call: TRBJ2-1; v_call: TRBV7-9; cdr3_nt: TGTGCCAGCAGCTCCCCGAGGGGACAGGGTCGCGATGAGCAGTTCTTC; cdr3_aa: CASSSPRGQGRDEQFF
d_call: .; clone_size: once; j_call: TRBJ1-2; v_call: TRBV7-2; cdr3_nt: TGTGCCAGCAGCTTAGGTTCCCCAGTACCTAACTATGGCTACACCTTC; cdr3_aa: CASSLGSPVPNYGYTF
d_call: .; clone_size: .; j_call: TRBJ2-3; v_call: TRBV12-3/TRBV12-4; cdr3_nt: TGTGCCAGCCTAACAGCATTAGAAAATACGCAGTATTTT; cdr3_aa: CASLTALENTQYF
d_call: TRBD2; clone_size: .; j_call: TRBJ2-5; v_call: TRBV6-1; cdr3_nt: TGTGCCAGCAGTCCGCCCCGTAGCGGGGGGGCTGACAATGAGCAGTACTTC; cdr3_aa: CASSPPRSGGADNEQYF
d_call: .; clone_size: few; j_call: TRBJ2-5; v_call: TRBV12-3/TRBV12-4; cdr3_nt: TGTGCCAGCAGTAGGACTGGGCACCAAGAGACCCAGTACTTC; cdr3_aa: CASSRTGHQETQYF
d_call: TRBD2; clone_size: few; j_call: TRBJ2-5; v_call: TRBV28; cdr3_nt: TGTGCCAGCAGTCCGCTCCCCGGGACTAGCATGGAGACCCAGTACTTC; cdr3_aa: CASSPLPGTSMETQYF
d_call: .; clone_size: .; j_call: TRBJ1-6; v_call: TRBV6-1; cdr3_nt: TGTGCCAGCAGTGAAGAATTTTCGGGACGGCTTAATTCACCCCTCCACTTT; cdr3_aa: CASSEEFSGRLNSPLHF
d_call: TRBD1; clone_size: few; j_call: TRBJ1-6; v_call: TRBV25-1; cdr3_nt: TGTGCCAGCAGCCCTCGGGACAGCAATTCACCCCTCCACTTT; cdr3_aa: CASSPRDSNSPLHF
d_call: .; clone_size: few; j_call: TRBJ2-5; v_call: TRBV24-1; cdr3_nt: TGTGCCACCAGTGATGGGACGGATCAAGAGACCCAGTACTTC; cdr3_aa: CATSDGTDQETQYF
d_call: .; clone_size: .; j_call: TRBJ1-5; v_call: TRBV15; cdr3_nt: TGTAGCAGCTCCGGGGGACACAATCAGCCCCAGCATTTT; cdr3_aa: CSSSGGHNQPQHF
d_call: TRBD1; clone_size: few; j_call: TRBJ2-3; v_call: TRBV4-3; cdr3_nt: TGCGCCAGCAGCCAAAATGTGAAATTGTCAGGGGGCTTGGGGGTGAAGCAGTATTTT; cdr3_aa: CASSQNVKLSGGLGVKQYF
d_call: TRBD1; clone_size: .; j_call: TRBJ2-6; v_call: TRBV29-1; cdr3_nt: TGCAGCGTTGGAGACAGGGGTATTGGGGCCAACGTCCTGACTTTC; cdr3_aa: CSVGDRGIGANVLTF
d_call: TRBD2; clone_size: once; j_call: TRBJ2-1; v_call: TRBV29-1; cdr3_nt: TGCAGCGTTCCCGATCTAGCGGGGGTCAATGAGCAGTTCTTC; cdr3_aa: CSVPDLAGVNEQFF
d_call: .; clone_size: .; j_call: TRBJ2-4; v_call: TRBV7-9; cdr3_nt: TGTGCCAGCAGCTTTGGTGGAGCGGAATACGATCAGTACTTC; cdr3_aa: CASSFGGAEYDQYF
d_call: TRBD1; clone_size: .; j_call: TRBJ2-3; v_call: TRBV4-3; cdr3_nt: TGCGCCAGCAGCCCCCTAGGGACAGGCGGCACAGATACGCAGTATTTT; cdr3_aa: CASSPLGTGGTDTQYF
d_call: .; clone_size: .; j_call: TRBJ2-7; v_call: TRBV7-3; cdr3_nt: TGTGCCAGCAGCTTAAACCAGGAGCGCCGGGAGCAGTACTTC; cdr3_aa: CASSLNQERREQYF
d_call: .; clone_size: .; j_call: TRBJ1-2; v_call: TRBV25-1; cdr3_nt: TGTGCCAGCAGTGAAGTAGGGACAAAGTATGGCTACACCTTC; cdr3_aa: CASSEVGTKYGYTF
d_call: TRBD1; clone_size: few; j_call: TRBJ2-1; v_call: TRBV12-3/TRBV12-4; cdr3_nt: TGTGCCAGCAGTCTGACAGGGGTGCCAGAGCAGTTCTTC; cdr3_aa: CASSLTGVPEQFF
d_call: TRBD1; clone_size: .; j_call: TRBJ2-5; v_call: TRBV5-1; cdr3_nt: TGCGCCAGCAGCGGGGACAGGTGGAATGAGCAGTACTTC; cdr3_aa: CASSGDRWNEQYF
d_call: .; clone_size: few; j_call: TRBJ2-5; v_call: TRBV21-1; cdr3_nt: TGTGCCAGCAGCAAAGGACCAATCGTGACGGGGGGGGCCCTTGAGACCCAGTACTTC; cdr3_aa: CASSKGPIVTGGALETQYF
d_call: .; clone_size: few; j_call: TRBJ2-1; v_call: TRBV24-1; cdr3_nt: TGTGCCACCAGTGACCCTGGGGCAGGGGAGTACAATGAGCAGTTCTTC; cdr3_aa: CATSDPGAGEYNEQFF
d_call: .; clone_size: .; j_call: TRBJ2-7; v_call: TRBV5-5; cdr3_nt: TGTGCCAGCAGCCGAGAAATCTACGAGCAGTACTTC; cdr3_aa: CASSREIYEQYF
d_call: TRBD1; clone_size: few; j_call: TRBJ1-2; v_call: TRBV28; cdr3_nt: TGTGCCAGCAGTTTTGGGGACAGGGTGAGACATGGCTACACCTTC; cdr3_aa: CASSFGDRVRHGYTF
d_call: TRBD1; clone_size: .; j_call: TRBJ2-5; v_call: TRBV27; cdr3_nt: TGTGCCAGCAGTTCGTGGGACAGGGGCTTACAAGAGACCCAGTACTTC; cdr3_aa: CASSSWDRGLQETQYF
d_call: .; clone_size: once; j_call: TRBJ2-1; v_call: TRBV3-1; cdr3_nt: TGTGCCAGCAGCCCCCGCGGGGTGAGGGCTGAGCAAGAGACCCAGTTCTTC; cdr3_aa: CASSPRGVRAEQETQFF
d_call: .; clone_size: few; j_call: TRBJ2-1; v_call: TRBV9; cdr3_nt: TGTGCCAGCCGTTCGTGGGCGGACAATGAGCAGTTCTTC; cdr3_aa: CASRSWADNEQFF
d_call: TRBD2; clone_size: many; j_call: TRBJ2-5; v_call: TRBV10-3; cdr3_nt: TGTGCCATCAGTGCTAGCGGGGGGGGAGAGACCCAGTACTTC; cdr3_aa: CAISASGGGETQYF
d_call: .; clone_size: .; j_call: TRBJ2-5; v_call: TRBV6-1; cdr3_nt: TGTGCCAGCAGCCCCGGGGGCAGCAGAGAGACCCAGTACTTC; cdr3_aa: CASSPGGSRETQYF
d_call: TRBD2; clone_size: .; j_call: TRBJ2-1; v_call: TRBV18; cdr3_nt: TGTGCCAGCTCATCCAGGACTAGCGGGGGGACACAACAAAGCTCCTACAATGAGCAGTTCTTC; cdr3_aa: CASSSRTSGGTQQSSYNEQFF
d_call: TRBD1; clone_size: .; j_call: TRBJ2-7; v_call: TRBV5-1; cdr3_nt: TGCGCCAGCAGCGCAATCGGGGACAGGCCGTTTTACAATGAGCAGTACTTC; cdr3_aa: CASSAIGDRPFYNEQYF
d_call: TRBD2; clone_size: .; j_call: TRBJ2-1; v_call: TRBV20-1; cdr3_nt: TGCAGTGCCCAAGACCCAGCGGGGGGCTACAATGAGCAGTTCTTC; cdr3_aa: CSAQDPAGGYNEQFF
d_call: TRBD2; clone_size: .; j_call: TRBJ2-7; v_call: TRBV20-1; cdr3_nt: TGCAGTGCATCACTAGCGGGGGGGCCTGGGTACGAGCAGTACTTC; cdr3_aa: CSASLAGGPGYEQYF
d_call: .; clone_size: .; j_call: TRBJ1-6; v_call: TRBV5-6; cdr3_nt: TGTGCCAGCAGCCCACCGGAGGGAGATTCACCCCTCCACTTT; cdr3_aa: CASSPPEGDSPLHF
d_call: TRBD1; clone_size: .; j_call: TRBJ2-1; v_call: TRBV24-1; cdr3_nt: TGTGCCACCAGTGCCGCCAGAGAGCGACAGGGTACCACCTACAATGAGCAGTTCTTC; cdr3_aa: CATSAARERQGTTYNEQFF